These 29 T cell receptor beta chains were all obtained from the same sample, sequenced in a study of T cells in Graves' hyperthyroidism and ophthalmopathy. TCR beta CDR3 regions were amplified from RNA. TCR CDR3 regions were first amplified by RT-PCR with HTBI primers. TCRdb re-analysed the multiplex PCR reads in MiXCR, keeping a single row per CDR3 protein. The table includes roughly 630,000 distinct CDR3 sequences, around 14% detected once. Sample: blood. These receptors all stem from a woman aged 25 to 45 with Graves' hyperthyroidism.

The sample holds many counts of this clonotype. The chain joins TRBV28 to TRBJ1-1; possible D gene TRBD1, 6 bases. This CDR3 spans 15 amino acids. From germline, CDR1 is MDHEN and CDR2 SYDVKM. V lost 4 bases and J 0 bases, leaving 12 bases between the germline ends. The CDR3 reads CASSSVRGVNTEAFF. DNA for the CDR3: TGTGCCAGCAGTTCAGTCAGGGGCGTGAACACTGAAGCTTTCTTT. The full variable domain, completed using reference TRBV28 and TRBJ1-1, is DVKVTQSSRYLVKRTGEKVFLECVQDMDHENMFWYRQDPGLGLRLIYFSYDVKMKEKGDIPEGYSVSREKKERFSLILESASTNQTSMYLCASSSVRGVNTEAFFGQGTRLTVV.

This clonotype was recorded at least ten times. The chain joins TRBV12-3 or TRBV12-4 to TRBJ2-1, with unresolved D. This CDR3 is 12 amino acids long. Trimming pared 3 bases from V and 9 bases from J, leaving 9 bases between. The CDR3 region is CASSLQAIEQFF. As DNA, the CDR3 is TGTGCCAGCAGTTTGCAGGCCATTGAGCAGTTCTTC.

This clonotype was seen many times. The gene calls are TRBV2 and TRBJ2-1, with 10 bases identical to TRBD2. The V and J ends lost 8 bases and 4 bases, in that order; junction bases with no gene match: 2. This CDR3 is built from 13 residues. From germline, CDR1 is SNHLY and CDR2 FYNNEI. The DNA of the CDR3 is TGTGCCAGCTTGACTAGCGGGTACAATGAGCAGTTCTTC. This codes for CASLTSGYNEQFF.

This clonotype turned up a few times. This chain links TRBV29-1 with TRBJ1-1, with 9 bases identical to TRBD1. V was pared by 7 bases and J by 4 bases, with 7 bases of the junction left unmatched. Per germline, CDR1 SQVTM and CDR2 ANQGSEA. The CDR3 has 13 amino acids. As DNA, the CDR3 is TGCAGCGGCCGCACAGGGGGCGGCACTGAAGCTTTCTTT. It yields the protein CSGRTGGGTEAFF.

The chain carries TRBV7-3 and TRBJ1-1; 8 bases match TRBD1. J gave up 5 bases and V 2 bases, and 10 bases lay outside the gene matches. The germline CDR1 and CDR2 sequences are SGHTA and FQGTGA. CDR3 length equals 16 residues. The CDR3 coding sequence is TGTGCCAGCAGCTTACTACAGGGGGTTGTTTCGACTGAAGCTTTCTTT. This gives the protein CASSLLQGVVSTEAFF.

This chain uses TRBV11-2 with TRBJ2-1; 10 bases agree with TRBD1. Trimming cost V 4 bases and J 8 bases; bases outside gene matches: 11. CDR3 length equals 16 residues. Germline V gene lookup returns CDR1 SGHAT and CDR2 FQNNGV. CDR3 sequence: CASSSLRGTGVDEQFF. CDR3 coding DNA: TGTGCCAGCAGCTCACTGAGGGGGACAGGGGTCGATGAGCAGTTCTTC.

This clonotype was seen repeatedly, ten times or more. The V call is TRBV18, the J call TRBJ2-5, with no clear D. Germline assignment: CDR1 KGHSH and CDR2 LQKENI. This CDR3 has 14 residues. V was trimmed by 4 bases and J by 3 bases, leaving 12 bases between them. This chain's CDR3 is CASSQARAEETQYF. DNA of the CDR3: TGTGCCAGCTCACAGGCAAGGGCCGAAGAGACCCAGTACTTC.

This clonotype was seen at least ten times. This chain's CDR3 is CASSLVLGTDTQYF. For the CDR3, the DNA is TGTGCCAGCAGCTTAGTTCTGGGAACAGATACGCAGTATTTT. The chain combines TRBV7-2 with TRBJ2-3; D unclear. The CDR3 runs 14 residues. V lost 1 base, J lost 3 bases, and 8 bases lay in between. Germline lookup yields CDR1 SGHTA and CDR2 FQGNSA.

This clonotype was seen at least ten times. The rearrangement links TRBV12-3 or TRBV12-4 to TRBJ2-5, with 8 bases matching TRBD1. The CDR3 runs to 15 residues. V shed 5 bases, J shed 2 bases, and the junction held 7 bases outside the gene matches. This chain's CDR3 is CASSLADREQETQYF. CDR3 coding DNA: TGTGCCAGCAGTCTCGCGGACAGGGAGCAAGAGACCCAGTACTTC.

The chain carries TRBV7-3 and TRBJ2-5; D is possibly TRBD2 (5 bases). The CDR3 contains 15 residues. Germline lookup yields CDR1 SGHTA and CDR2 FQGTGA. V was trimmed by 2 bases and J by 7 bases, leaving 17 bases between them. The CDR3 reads CASSLAAQRGGTQYF. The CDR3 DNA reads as TGTGCCAGCAGCTTAGCTGCGCAGCGCGGAGGGACCCAGTACTTC.

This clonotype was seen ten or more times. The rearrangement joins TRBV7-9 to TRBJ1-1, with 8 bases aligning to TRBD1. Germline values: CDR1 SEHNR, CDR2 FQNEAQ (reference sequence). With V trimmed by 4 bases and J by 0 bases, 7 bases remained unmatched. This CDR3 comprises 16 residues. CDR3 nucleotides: TGTGCCAGCAGCTGGGGGACAGGCTACATGAACACTGAAGCTTTCTTT. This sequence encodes CASSWGTGYMNTEAFF.

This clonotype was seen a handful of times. The CDR3 region has the DNA TGTGCCAGCAGCCAAGCCAGGGGGCCCTACAATGAGCAGTTCTTC. Amino acid sequence: CASSQARGPYNEQFF. The genes are TRBV3-1 and TRBJ2-1; 8 bases match TRBD1. CDR1 and CDR2 (germline): LGHDT, YNNKEL (reference sequence). After removal of 1 base from V and 2 bases from J, the junction contained 1 base not matched to a gene. The CDR3 is 15 residues long.

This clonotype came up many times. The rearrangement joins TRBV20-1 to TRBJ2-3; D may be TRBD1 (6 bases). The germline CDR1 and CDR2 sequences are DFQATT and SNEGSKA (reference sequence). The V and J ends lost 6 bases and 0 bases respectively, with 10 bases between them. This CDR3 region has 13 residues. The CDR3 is CSATGTSTDTQYF. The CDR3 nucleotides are TGCAGTGCAACCGGGACAAGCACAGATACGCAGTATTTT.

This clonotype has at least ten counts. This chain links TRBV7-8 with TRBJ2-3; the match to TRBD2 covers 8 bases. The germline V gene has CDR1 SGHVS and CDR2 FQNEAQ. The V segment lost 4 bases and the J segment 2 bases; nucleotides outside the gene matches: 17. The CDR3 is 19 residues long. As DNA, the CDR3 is TGTGCCAGCAGCTCTCGCCTTAGCGGGGCCCGTATTCACACAGATACGCAGTATTTT. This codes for CASSSRLSGARIHTDTQYF.

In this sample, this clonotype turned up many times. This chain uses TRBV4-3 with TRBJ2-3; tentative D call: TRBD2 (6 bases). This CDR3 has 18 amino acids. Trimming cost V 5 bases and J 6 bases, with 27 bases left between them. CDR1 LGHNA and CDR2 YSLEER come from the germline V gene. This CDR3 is CASSSAASSAEAGDTQYF. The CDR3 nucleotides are TGCGCCAGCAGCTCGGCCGCGTCTTCAGCGGAGGCGGGGGATACGCAGTATTTT.

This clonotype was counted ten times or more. CDR3 sequence: CSARVGFLKSPSYEQYF. CDR3 DNA: TGCAGTGCTAGAGTTGGGTTCTTGAAATCTCCATCCTACGAGCAGTACTTC. The genes are TRBV20-1 and TRBJ2-7; D gene uncertain. The V end lost 1 base, the J end lost 1 base, and 20 bases lay between the germline ends. This CDR3 region has 17 residues. Germline CDR1 is DFQATT and CDR2 is SNEGSKA (reference sequence).

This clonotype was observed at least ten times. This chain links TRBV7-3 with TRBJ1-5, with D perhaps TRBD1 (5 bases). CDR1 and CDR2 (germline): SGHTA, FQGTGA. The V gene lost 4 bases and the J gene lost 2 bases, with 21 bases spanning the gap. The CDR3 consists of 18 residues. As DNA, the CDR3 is TGTGCCAGCAGCTCACAGGAATTTGGGGTATCCGGCAATCAGCCCCAGCATTTT. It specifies CASSSQEFGVSGNQPQHF.

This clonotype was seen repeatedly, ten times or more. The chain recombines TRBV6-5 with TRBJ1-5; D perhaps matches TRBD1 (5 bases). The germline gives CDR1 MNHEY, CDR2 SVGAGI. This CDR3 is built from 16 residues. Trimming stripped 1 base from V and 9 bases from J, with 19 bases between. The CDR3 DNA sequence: TGTGCCAGCAGTTACTTTATGGGGCAGGCGCCGGGGCCCCAGCATTTT. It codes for CASSYFMGQAPGPQHF.

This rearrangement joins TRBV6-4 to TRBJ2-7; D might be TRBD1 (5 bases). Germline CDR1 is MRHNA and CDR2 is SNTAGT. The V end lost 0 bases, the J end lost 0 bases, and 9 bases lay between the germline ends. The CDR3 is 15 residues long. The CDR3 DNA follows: TGTGCCAGCAGTGACTCTGCAGGGTTCTCCTACGAGCAGTACTTC. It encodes CASSDSAGFSYEQYF.

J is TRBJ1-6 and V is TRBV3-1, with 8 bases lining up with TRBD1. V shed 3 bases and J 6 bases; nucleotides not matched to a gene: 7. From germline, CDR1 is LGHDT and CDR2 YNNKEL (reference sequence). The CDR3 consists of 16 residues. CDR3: CASSQLPGQGNSPLHF. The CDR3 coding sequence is TGTGCCAGCAGCCAGCTCCCCGGACAGGGTAATTCACCCCTCCACTTT.

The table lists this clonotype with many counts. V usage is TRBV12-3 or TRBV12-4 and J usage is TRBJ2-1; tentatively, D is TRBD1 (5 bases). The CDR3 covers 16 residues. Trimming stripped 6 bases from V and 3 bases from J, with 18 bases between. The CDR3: CASRLLHGACYNEQFF. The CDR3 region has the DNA TGTGCCAGCAGGTTACTCCATGGGGCGTGCTACAATGAGCAGTTCTTC.

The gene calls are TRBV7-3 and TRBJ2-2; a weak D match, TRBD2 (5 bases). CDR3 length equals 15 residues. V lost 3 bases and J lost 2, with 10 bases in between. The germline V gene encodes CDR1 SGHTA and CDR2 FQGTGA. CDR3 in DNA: TGTGCCAGCAGCTTTGAGGGCGGCAACACCGGGGAGCTGTTTTTT. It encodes CASSFEGGNTGELFF.

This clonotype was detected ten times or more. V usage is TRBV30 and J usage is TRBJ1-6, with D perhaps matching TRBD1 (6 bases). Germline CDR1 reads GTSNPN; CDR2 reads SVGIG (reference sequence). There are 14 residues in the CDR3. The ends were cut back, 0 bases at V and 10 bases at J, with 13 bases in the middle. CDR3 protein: CAWSVGTGSSPLHF. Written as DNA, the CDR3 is TGTGCCTGGAGTGTGGGTACAGGGTCCTCACCCCTCCACTTT.

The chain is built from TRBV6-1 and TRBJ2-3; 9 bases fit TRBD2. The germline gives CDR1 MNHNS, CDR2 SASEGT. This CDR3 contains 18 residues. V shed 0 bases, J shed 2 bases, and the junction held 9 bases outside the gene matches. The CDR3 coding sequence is TGTGCCAGCAGTGAAGCGCTTGTCTCTAGCGGGAACACAGATACGCAGTATTTT. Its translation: CASSEALVSSGNTDTQYF.

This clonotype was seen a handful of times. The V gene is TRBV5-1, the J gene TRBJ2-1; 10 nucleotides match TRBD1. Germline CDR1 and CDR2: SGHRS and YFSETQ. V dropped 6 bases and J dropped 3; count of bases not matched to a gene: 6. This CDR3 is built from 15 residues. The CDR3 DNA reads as TGCGCCAGCAACCCCGGGACAGGGGACTACAATGAGCAGTTCTTC. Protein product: CASNPGTGDYNEQFF.

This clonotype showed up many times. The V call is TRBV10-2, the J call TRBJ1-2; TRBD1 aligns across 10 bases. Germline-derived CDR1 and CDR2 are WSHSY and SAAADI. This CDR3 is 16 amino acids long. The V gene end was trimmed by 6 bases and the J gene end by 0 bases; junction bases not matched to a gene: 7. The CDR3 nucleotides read TGCGCCAGCAGGGGGACAGGGGTGACAGCTAACTATGGCTACACCTTC. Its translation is CASRGTGVTANYGYTF.

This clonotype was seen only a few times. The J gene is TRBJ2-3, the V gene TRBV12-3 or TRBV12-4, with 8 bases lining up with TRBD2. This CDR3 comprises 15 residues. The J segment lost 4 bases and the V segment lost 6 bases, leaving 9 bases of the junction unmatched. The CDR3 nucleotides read TGTGCCAGCAGCGCCCCGGGACTAGGAGCAGATACGCAGTATTTT. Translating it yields CASSAPGLGADTQYF.

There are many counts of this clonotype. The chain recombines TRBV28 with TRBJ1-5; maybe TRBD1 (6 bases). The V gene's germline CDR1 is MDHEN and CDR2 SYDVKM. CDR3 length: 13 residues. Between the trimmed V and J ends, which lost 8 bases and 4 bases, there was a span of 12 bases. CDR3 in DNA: TGTGCCAGCTCCGGGACAACGAATCAGCCCCAGCATTTT. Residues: CASSGTTNQPQHF.

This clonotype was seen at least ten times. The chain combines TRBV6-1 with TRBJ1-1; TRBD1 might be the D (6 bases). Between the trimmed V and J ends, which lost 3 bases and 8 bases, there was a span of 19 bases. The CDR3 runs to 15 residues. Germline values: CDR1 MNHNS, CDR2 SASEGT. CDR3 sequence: CASSEVSGGVGEAFF. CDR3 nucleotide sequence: TGTGCCAGCAGTGAGGTCTCGGGGGGCGTAGGGGAAGCTTTCTTT.